This T cell receptor beta chain was recovered during a study of cytomegalovirus exposure and HLA in healthy donors. Overall study findings and caveats: Later, an analysis found that common viral pathogens appeared to be linked with several of the most significant clusters. The study labeled more than 150 TCR beta chains cytomegalovirus-associated.

Between the trimmed V and J ends, which lost 0 bases and 6 bases, there was a span of 12 bases. Germline assignment: CDR1 MGHDK and CDR2 SYGVNS. This CDR3 spans 14 amino acids. Regarding this clone: The antigen is unknown.

Primers: 60 Vbeta forward and 13 Jbeta reverse. Data came from immunoSEQ multiplex PCR; TCRdb stores just in-frame clones and leaves some out. The repertoire holds some 66,000 clones, with more than 80% as singletons. The source material was PBMCs. This sequence was found in a woman aged 25 to 39 in good health and CMV-seronegative. V gene TRBV25-1 combines with J gene TRBJ2-7, with a weak D call TRBD1 (6 bases). DNA of the CDR3: TGTGCCAGCAGTGAATATCACAGGGATGTCGAGCAGTACTTC. Translating it yields CASSEYHRDVEQYF.